This T cell receptor beta chain emerged from a study of cytomegalovirus exposure and HLA in healthy donors. Study-level background: The roughly 130 validation repertoires used the same platform as the approximately 670 first-cohort repertoires (as reported by a later analysis). Points from the study as a whole: A few CMV-associated chains were confirmed in vitro to be specific for CMV antigens. The authors enumerated roughly 180 TCR beta chains as linked to cytomegalovirus.

Data came from immunoSEQ multiplex PCR; TCRdb stores just in-frame clones and leaves some out. The profile shows around 250,000 clones, almost 90% of them singletons. The donors were in the 120-subject validation cohort, distinct from the approximately 700-subject first cohort. Points on this clone: Its matching antigen is unknown.

This clonotype originated in a woman aged 18-29 years in good health and CMV-seronegative. The source material was PBMCs.

The CDR3 here is CASSLWGDGNTIYF. CDR3 nucleotides: TGTGCCAGCAGTCTCTGGGGGGATGGAAACACCATATATTTT. V usage is TRBV28 and J usage is TRBJ1-3, with a possible D match to TRBD1 (5 bases). Germline lookup yields CDR1 MDHEN and CDR2 SYDVKM. V lost 5 bases and J lost 3, with 11 bases in between. This CDR3 spans 14 amino acids.